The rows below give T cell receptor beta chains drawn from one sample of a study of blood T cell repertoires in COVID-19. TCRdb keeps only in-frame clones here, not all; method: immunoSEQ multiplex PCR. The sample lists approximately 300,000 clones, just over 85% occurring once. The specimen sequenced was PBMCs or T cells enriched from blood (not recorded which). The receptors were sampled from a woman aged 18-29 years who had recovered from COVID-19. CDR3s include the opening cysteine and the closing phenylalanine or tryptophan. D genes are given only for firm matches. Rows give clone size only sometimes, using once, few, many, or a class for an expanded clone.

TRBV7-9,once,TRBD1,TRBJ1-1,CASSHQGVGSTEAFF,TGTGCCAGCAGCCATCAGGGGGTGGGGAGCACTGAAGCTTTCTTT
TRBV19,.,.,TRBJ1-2,CASSSQVYGYTF,TGTGCCAGTAGTTCACAGGTCTATGGCTACACCTTC
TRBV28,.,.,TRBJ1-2,CASSLFGGQSYGYTF,TGTGCCAGCAGTTTGTTCGGGGGGCAGAGTTATGGCTACACCTTC
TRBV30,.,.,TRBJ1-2,CAGGDYGYTF,TGTGCCGGAGGGGACTATGGCTACACCTTC
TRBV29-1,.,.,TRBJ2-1,CSVRYNEQFF,TGCAGCGTACGGTACAATGAGCAGTTCTTC
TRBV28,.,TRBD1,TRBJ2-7,CASSFGTGVYEQYF,TGTGCCAGCAGTTTCGGGACAGGCGTCTACGAGCAGTACTTC
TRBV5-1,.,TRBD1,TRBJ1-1,CASSLGDRELFPKAFF,TGCGCCAGCAGCTTGGGGGACAGGGAGTTGTTCCCGAAAGCTTTCTTT
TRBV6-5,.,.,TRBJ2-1,CASSITYRRNEQFF,TGTGCCAGCAGTATAACCTACCGCCGTAATGAGCAGTTCTTC
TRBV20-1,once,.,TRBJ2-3,CSAPREDTQYF,TGCAGTGCCCCTAGGGAGGATACGCAGTATTTT
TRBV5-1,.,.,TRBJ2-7,CASRSLTASYEQYF,TGCGCCAGCAGGTCCCTGACAGCCTCCTACGAGCAGTACTTC
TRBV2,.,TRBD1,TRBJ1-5,CASRGQGIQPQHF,TGTGCCAGCAGGGGACAGGGGATTCAGCCCCAGCATTTT
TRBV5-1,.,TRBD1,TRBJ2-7,CASSLQGAAYEQYF,TGCGCCAGCAGCTTACAGGGGGCCGCCTACGAGCAGTACTTC
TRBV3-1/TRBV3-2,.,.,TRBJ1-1,CASSRSGDTEAFF,TGTGCCAGCAGCCGGTCCGGGGACACTGAAGCTTTCTTT
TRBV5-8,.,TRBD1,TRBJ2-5,CASSPGTGVRLETQYF,TGTGCCAGCAGCCCCGGGACAGGGGTTCGGTTAGAGACCCAGTACTTC
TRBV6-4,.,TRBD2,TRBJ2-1,CASSVAGGSNEQFF,TGTGCCAGCAGTGTAGCGGGAGGAAGCAATGAGCAGTTCTTC